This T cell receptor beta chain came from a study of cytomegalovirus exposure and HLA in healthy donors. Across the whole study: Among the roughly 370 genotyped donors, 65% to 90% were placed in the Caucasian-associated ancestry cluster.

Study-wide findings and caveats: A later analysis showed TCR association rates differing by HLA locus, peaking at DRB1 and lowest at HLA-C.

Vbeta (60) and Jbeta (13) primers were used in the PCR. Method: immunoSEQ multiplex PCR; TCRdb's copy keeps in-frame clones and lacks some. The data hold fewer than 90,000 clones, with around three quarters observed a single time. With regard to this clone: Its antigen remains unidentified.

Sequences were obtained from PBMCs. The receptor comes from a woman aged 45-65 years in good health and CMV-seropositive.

The CDR3 DNA sequence: TGTGCCAGCAGTTTTAGAGTTATCTATGGCTACACCTTC. It is translated as CASSFRVIYGYTF. This chain links TRBV28 with TRBJ1-2; D ambiguous. This CDR3 region has 13 residues. V lost 3 bases and J lost 4, with 9 bases in between. Germline CDR1 MDHEN, CDR2 SYDVKM.